The clone carrying this TCR beta chain appeared a few times. The data belong to a study of response to subunit inactivated influenza vaccine. With V trimmed by 3 bases and J by 5 bases, 10 bases remained unmatched. There are 16 residues in the CDR3. The germline V gene has CDR1 WNHNN and CDR2 SYGVQD (reference sequence). One entry per CDR3 protein, called by TCRdb with MiXCR from the RT-PCR reads. Of over 750,000 distinct CDR3 sequences in the sample, less than 25% were seen once. The chain uses TRBV10-1 and TRBJ2-5; 9 bases agree with TRBD1. The sequencing used PBMCs from blood, collected around 5 days after vaccination. This receptor was identified in a man aged 50-59 years who received an inactivated influenza vaccine. The CDR3 here is CASSDSIGTGLETQYF. CDR3 nucleotides: TGCGCCAGCAGTGACTCAATCGGGACAGGGTTGGAGACCCAGTACTTC.